Sequencing of this T cell receptor (beta chain) was carried out in a study of T cells in localized non-small cell lung cancer. The CDR3 consists of 14 residues. Trimming shortened V by 1 base and J by 5 bases, and 8 bases separated the two germline ends. Germline CDR1 reads LNHNV; CDR2 reads YYDKDF (reference sequence). Free of atypia, the adjacent lung was collected at least 2 cm away from the tumor margin. This clone has just a few counts. The target antigen is unknown. Whole-study results and caveats: One tumor region alone was sequenced, and heterogeneity therefore remains possible. Measurement of T cell clonality placed uninvolved adjacent lung highest, above the level in tumor. Turning up in adjacent lung were a median approximately 60 of the top 100 tumor clones.

TCRdb's table, derived via immunoSEQ multiplex PCR, lists solely in-frame clones and lacks some. The sample consists of roughly 3,200 clones, approximately 25% of them appearing once. This TCR was sampled from a man between 40 and 75 years old with stage III squamous cell lung carcinoma. The gene calls are TRBV15 and TRBJ1-4; D is uncertain. This specimen consisted of normal lung tissue next to the tumor, obtained before any cancer treatment. The DNA for the CDR3 is TGTGCCACCAGCAGAGCGCTTCCAAATGAAAAACTGTTTTTT. Protein product: CATSRALPNEKLFF.